Sequencing of this T cell receptor beta chain was carried out in a study of cytomegalovirus exposure and HLA in healthy donors. Whole-study findings and limits: Listed as cytomegalovirus-associated were 150 to 200 TCR beta chains.

This clone was detected only a few times. Its antigen remains unknown. Donors were drawn from the 120-subject validation cohort, separate from the 666-subject first cohort. Germline V CDR1 and CDR2: SNHLY, FYNNEI. CDR3 length: 12 amino acids. Deletions cut 4 bases from V and 2 bases from J, with 6 bases between. Data came from immunoSEQ multiplex PCR; TCRdb stores just in-frame clones and leaves some out. The table shows about 95,000 clones, with around 84% occurring only once. The origin of this receptor is a young man in good health and CMV-seropositive. The chain has TRBV2 and TRBJ2-7; D remains unclear. Sequenced input: PBMCs. CDR3 coding DNA: TGTGCCAGCAGTGGACTGACCTACGAGCAGTACTTC. Protein: CASSGLTYEQYF. The full variable domain, its missing parts supplied by reference TRBV2 and TRBJ2-7, is EPEVTQTPSHQVTQMGQEVILRCVPISNHLYFYWYRQILGQKVEFLVSFYNNEISEKSEIFDDQFSVERPDGSNFTLKIRSTKLEDSAMYFCASSGLTYEQYFGPGTRLTVT.